The clone carrying this T cell receptor (beta chain) was counted ten times or more. Molecular barcoding with unique molecular identifiers was used for the TCRbeta library. MiXCR, applied by TCRdb to the PCR reads, yields one record per CDR3 protein. The table lists over 400,000 distinct CDR3 sequences, about an eighth of them singletons. The CDR3 runs 14 residues. Trimming left V 1 base short and J 6 bases short, with 13 bases between. Germline assignment: CDR1 SGHKS and CDR2 YYEKEE (reference sequence). This sample stems from a study of T-cell reconstitution after alpha-beta-depleted transplantation in children.

This specimen consisted of PBMCs from the stem cell graft donor, obtained from the stem cell graft. This receptor was taken from a human donor who donated a stem cell graft to a child with combined immunodeficiency. The rearrangement joins TRBV5-5 to TRBJ1-1; D is unresolved. The CDR3 nucleotides read TGTGCCAGCAGCTTGTTGTTAGATGTCGCTGAAGCTTTCTTT. Amino acids: CASSLLLDVAEAFF.